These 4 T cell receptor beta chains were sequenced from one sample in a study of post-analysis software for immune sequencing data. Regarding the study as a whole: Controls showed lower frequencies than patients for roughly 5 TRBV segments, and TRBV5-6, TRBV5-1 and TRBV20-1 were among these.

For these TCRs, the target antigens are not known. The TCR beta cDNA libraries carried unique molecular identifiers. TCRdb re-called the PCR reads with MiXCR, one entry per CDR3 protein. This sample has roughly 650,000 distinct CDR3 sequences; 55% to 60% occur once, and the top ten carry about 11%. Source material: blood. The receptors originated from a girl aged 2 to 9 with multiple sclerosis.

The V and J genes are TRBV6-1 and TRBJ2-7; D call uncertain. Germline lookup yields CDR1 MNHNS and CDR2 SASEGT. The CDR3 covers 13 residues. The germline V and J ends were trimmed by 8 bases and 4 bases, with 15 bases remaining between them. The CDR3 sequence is CASPPVGSYEQYF. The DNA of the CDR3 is TGTGCCAGCCCCCCCGTGGGCTCTTACGAGCAGTACTTC.

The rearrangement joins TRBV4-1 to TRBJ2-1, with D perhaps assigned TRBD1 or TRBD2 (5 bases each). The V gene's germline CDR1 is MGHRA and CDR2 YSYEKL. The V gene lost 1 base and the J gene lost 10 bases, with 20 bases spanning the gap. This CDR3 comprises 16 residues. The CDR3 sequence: CASSQVPQPGRQEQFF. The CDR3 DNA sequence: TGCGCCAGCAGCCAAGTACCCCAACCGGGGCGTCAAGAGCAGTTCTTC.

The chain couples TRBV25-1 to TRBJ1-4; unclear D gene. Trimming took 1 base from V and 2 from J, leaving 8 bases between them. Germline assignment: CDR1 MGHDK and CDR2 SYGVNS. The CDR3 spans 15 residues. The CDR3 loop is CASSELQGTNEKLFF. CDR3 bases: TGTGCCAGCAGTGAATTACAAGGGACTAATGAAAAACTGTTTTTT. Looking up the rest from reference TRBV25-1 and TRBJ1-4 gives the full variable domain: EADIYQTPRYLVIGTGKKITLECSQTMGHDKMYWYQQDPGMELHLIHYSYGVNSTEKGDLSSESTVSRIRTEHFPLTLESARPSHTSQYLCASSELQGTNEKLFFGSGTQLSVL.

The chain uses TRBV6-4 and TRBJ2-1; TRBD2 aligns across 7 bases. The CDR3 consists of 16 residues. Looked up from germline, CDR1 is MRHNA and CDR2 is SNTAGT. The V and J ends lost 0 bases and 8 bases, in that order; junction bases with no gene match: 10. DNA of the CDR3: TGTGCCAGCAGTGACTCAAGTCTAGCGGAGCCCTATGAGCAGTTCTTC. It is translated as CASSDSSLAEPYEQFF.